What follows is one T cell receptor (beta chain) and its context. In the authors' methods: Nucleated cell counts were estimated from reference gene primer amplification. Method: immunoSEQ multiplex PCR; TCRdb's copy keeps in-frame clones and lacks some. D and trimming come from the DNA, and the V and J calls and clone size come from that table. The top ten clones hold about 5% of a sample with around 150,000 clones, around 81% of them seen once. This entry comes from a study of blood T cell repertoires in COVID-19. Study at large: The United States, Italy and Spain were the sources of the acute and convalescent COVID-19 samples. Sources were T cells, B-cell-depleted T cells, or PBMCs; the material itself was cDNA or gDNA.

Germline loops: CDR1 SGHTA, CDR2 FQGNSA. This CDR3 contains 13 residues. Trimming took off 4 bases at V and 10 bases at J, with 14 bases between the two ends. This clonotype was sampled from a woman between 50 and 59 years old with acute or convalescent COVID-19. This chain joins TRBV7-2 and TRBJ2-1; D is unresolved. Sequenced material: peripheral blood. The CDR3: CASSSAQVEEQFF. The CDR3 DNA sequence: TGTGCCAGCAGCTCTGCCCAGGTCGAAGAGCAGTTCTTC.